This TCR beta chain was found in a study of control samples from healthy donors and cancer patients. Profiled with immunoSEQ multiplex PCR; TCRdb holds only in-frame clones, not every one. The repertoire has around 120,000 clones, over 85% of them found once; the top ten carry 3.5% to 4%. J lost 2 bases, V lost 2 bases, and 4 bases had no gene match. The CDR3 has 16 residues. Germline V CDR1 and CDR2: MNHEY, SMNVEV (reference sequence). The sequenced sample consisted of blood. The receptor was derived from a man aged 25 to 45 in good health. V usage is TRBV27 and J usage is TRBJ2-2; 8 bases fit TRBD1. Here the CDR3 reads CASSLGRGPNTGELFF. Written as DNA, the CDR3 is TGTGCCAGCAGTTTAGGCAGGGGGCCAAACACCGGGGAGCTGTTTTTT.